This TCR beta chain was identified in a study of beta chain features in type 1 diabetes. The entirety of the isolated RNA underwent reverse transcription, so expressed TCRB transcripts were sequenced. Data came from immunoSEQ multiplex PCR; TCRdb stores just in-frame clones and leaves some out. The top ten clones hold 0.03% to 0.045% of a sample with hundreds of thousands of clones, around an eighth of them seen once. Per germline, CDR1 MNHNS and CDR2 SASEGT. The CDR3 has 14 residues. The ends were cut back, 2 bases at V and 11 bases at J, with 19 bases in the middle. This clone was counted between two and nine times. Its antigen is not known. Study-level results: There was a moderate but significant shortening of TCRB CDR3s in all four CD4+ subsets of Type 1 diabetes patients. There was no resolution here of whether HLA type influences TCRB rearrangement.

This receptor was obtained from a man younger than 35 with type 1 diabetes. The chain recombines TRBV6-1 with TRBJ2-7, with D possibly matching TRBD2 (6 bases). Material: naive CD4+ T cells from blood. CDR3 sequence (DNA): TGTGCCAGCAGTGAACCTAATCGACTAGTCCTGGAGTACTTC. It is translated as CASSEPNRLVLEYF.